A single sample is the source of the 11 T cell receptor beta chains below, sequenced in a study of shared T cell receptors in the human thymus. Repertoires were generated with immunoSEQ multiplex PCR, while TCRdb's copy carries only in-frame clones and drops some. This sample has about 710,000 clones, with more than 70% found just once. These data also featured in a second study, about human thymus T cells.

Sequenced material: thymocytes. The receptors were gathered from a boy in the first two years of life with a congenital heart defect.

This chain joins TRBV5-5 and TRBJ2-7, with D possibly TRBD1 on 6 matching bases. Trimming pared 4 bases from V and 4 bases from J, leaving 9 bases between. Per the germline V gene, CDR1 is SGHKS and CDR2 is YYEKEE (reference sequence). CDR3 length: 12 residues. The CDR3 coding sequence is TGTGCCAGCAGCCAGCAGGGGTACGAGCAGTACTTC. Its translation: CASSQQGYEQYF. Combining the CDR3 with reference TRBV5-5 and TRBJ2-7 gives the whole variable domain DAGVTQSPTHLIKTRGQQVTLRCSPISGHKSVSWYQQVLGQGPQFIFQYYEKEERGRGNFPDRFSARQFPNYSSELNVNALLLGDSALYLCASSQQGYEQYFGPGTRLTVT.

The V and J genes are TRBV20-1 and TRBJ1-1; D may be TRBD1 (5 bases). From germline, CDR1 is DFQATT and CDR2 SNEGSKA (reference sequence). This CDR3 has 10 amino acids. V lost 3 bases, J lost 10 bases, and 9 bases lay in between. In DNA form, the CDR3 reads TGCAGTGCTAGCGGGGGGGGAGCTTTCTTT. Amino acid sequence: CSASGGGAFF.

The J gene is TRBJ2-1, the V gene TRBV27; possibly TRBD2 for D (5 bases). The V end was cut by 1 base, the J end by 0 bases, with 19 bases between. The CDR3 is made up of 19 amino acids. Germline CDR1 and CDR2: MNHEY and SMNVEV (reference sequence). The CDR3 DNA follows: TGTGCCAGCAGTTTATGTCTCAAGGCTAGCACAGACTCCTACAATGAGCAGTTCTTC. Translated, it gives CASSLCLKASTDSYNEQFF.

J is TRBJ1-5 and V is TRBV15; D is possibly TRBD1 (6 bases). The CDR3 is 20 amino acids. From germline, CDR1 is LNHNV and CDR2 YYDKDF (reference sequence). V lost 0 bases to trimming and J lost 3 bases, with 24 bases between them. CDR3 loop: CATSREGDMAGGPYNQPQHF. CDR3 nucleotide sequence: TGTGCCACCAGCAGAGAGGGGGACATGGCGGGGGGACCCTACAATCAGCCCCAGCATTTT.

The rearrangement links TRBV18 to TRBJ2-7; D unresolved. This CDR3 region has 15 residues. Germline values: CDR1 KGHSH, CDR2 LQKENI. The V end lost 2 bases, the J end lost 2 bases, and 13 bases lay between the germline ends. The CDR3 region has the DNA TGTGCCAGCTCACCAGAGGAGTTACCTCCCTACGAGCAGTACTTC. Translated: CASSPEELPPYEQYF.

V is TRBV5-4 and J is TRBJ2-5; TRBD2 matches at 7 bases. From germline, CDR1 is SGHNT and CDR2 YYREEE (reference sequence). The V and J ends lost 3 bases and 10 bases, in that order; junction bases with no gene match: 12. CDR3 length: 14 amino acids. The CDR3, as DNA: TGTGCCAGCAGCTCCCCCGGGACCTCGGGGGGCCAGTACTTC. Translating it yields CASSSPGTSGGQYF.

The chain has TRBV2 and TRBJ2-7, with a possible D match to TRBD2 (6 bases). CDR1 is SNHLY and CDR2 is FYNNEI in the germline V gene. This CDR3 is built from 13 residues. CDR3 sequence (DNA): TGTCGTTCCCCGGGGGTATTCGGCTACGAGCAGTACTTC. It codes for CRSPGVFGYEQYF.

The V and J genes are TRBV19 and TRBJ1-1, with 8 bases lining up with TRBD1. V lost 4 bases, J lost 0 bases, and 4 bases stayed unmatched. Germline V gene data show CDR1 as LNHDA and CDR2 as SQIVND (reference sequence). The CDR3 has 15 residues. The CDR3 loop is CASSTGGAVNTEAFF. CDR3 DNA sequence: TGTGCCAGTAGTACAGGGGGCGCGGTGAACACTGAAGCTTTCTTT. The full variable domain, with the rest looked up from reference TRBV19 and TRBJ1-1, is DGGITQSPKYLFRKEGQNVTLSCEQNLNHDAMYWYRQDPGQGLRLIYYSQIVNDFQKGDIAEGYSVSREKKESFPLTVTSAQKNPTAFYLCASSTGGAVNTEAFFGQGTRLTVV.

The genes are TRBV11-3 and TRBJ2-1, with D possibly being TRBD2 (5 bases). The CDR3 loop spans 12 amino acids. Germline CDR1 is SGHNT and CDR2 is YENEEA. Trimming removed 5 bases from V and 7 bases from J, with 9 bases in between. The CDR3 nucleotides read TGTGCCAGCAGCACACGGGATAATGAGCAGTTCTTC. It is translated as CASSTRDNEQFF. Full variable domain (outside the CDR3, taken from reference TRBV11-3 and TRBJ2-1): EAGVVQSPRYKIIEKKQPVAFWCNPISGHNTLYWYLQNLGQGPELLIRYENEEAVDDSQLPKDRFSAERLKGVDSTLKIQPAELGDSAVYLCASSTRDNEQFFGPGTRLTVL.

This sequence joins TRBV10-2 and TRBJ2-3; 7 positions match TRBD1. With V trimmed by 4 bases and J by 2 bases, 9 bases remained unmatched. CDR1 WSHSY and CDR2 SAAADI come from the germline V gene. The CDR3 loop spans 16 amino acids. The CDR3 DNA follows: TGCGCCAGCAGTGGCGAACAGGGGAGCCCCACAGATACGCAGTATTTT. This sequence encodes CASSGEQGSPTDTQYF.

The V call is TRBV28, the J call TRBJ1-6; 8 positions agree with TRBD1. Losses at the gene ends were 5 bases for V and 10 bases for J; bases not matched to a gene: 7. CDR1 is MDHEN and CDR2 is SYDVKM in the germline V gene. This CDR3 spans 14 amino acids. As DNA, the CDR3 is TGTGCCAGCAGTGCGAACAGGGGGGACTCACCCCTCCACTTT. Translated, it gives CASSANRGDSPLHF.